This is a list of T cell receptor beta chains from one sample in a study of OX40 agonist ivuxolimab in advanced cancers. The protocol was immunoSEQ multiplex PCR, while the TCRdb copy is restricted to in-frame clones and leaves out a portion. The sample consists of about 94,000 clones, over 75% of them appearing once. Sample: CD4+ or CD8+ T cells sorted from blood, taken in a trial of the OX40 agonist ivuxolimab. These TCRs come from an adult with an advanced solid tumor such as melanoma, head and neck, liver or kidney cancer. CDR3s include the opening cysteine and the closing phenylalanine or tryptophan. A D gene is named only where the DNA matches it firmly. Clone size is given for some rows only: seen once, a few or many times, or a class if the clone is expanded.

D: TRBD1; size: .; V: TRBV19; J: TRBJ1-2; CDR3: CASSIESRGREGYTF; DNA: TGTGCCAGTAGTATAGAGAGCAGGGGGCGCGAAGGCTACACCTTC
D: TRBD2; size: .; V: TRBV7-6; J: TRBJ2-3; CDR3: CASSPRAWVGASGPDTQYF; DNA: TGTGCCAGCAGCCCGAGAGCGTGGGTCGGGGCTAGCGGCCCAGATACGCAGTATTTT
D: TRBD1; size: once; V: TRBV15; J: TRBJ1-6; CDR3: CATSRGVDRESSPLHF; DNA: TGTGCCACCAGCAGAGGGGTAGACAGGGAAAGTTCACCCCTCCACTTT
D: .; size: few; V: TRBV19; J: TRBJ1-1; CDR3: CASSTHRENTEAFF; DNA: TGTGCCAGTAGTACGCACAGGGAGAACACTGAAGCTTTCTTT
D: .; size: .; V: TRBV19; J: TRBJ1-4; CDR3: CASSIPAVVQLNEKLFF; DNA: TGTGCCAGTAGTATTCCAGCCGTCGTCCAGCTGAATGAAAAACTGTTTTTT
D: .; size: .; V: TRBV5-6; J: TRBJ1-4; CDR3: CASSDTSRAEKLFF; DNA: TGTGCCAGCAGCGATACTTCCAGGGCTGAAAAACTGTTTTTT
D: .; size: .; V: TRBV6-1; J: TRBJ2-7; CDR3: CASSEQGIYEQYF; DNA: TGTGCCAGCAGTGAACAGGGAATCTACGAGCAGTACTTC
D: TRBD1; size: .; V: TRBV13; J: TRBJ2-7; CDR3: CASSLGRGQGVYEQYF; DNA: TGTGCCAGCAGCTTAGGCCGGGGACAGGGCGTCTACGAGCAGTACTTC
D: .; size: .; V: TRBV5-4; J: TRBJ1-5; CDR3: CASSYEPSYGSNQPQHF; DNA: TGTGCCAGCAGCTACGAACCCAGTTACGGGAGCAATCAGCCCCAGCATTTT
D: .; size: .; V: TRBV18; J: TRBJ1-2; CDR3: CASSPPVEFRFYGYTF; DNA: TGTGCCAGCTCACCACCGGTAGAGTTTAGGTTCTATGGCTACACCTTC
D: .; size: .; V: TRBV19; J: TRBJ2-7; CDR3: CASSIEGRPGVDEQYF; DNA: TGTGCCAGTAGTATTGAAGGCCGGCCAGGGGTGGACGAGCAGTACTTC
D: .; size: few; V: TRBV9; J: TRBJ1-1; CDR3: CASSTRANTEAFF; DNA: TGTGCCAGCAGCACCCGAGCGAACACTGAAGCTTTCTTT
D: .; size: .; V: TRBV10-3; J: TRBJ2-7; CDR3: CAISGSGHPYEQYF; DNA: TGTGCCATCAGTGGTTCTGGTCATCCCTACGAGCAGTACTTC
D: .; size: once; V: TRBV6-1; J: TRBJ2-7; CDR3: CASEYLGTFSYEQYF; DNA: TGTGCCAGCGAATATTTAGGGACATTCTCCTACGAGCAGTACTTC
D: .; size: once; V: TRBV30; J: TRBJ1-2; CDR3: CAWGRGSYGYTF; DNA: TGTGCCTGGGGGAGGGGTTCGTATGGCTACACCTTC
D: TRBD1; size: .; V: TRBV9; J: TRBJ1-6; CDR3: CASSAGQGKNSPLHF; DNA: TGTGCCAGCAGCGCGGGACAGGGGAAGAATTCACCCCTCCACTTT
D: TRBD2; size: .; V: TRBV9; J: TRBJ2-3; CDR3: CASSVDPSGGLTDTQYF; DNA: TGTGCCAGCAGCGTAGACCCTAGCGGGGGGCTCACAGATACGCAGTATTTT
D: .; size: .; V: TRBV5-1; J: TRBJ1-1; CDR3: CASSLGVGVNTEAFF; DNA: TGCGCCAGCAGCTTGGGGGTCGGGGTGAACACTGAAGCTTTCTTT
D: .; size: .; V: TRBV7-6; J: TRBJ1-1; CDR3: CASSSQENTEAFF; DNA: TGTGCCAGCAGCTCCCAGGAGAACACTGAAGCTTTCTTT
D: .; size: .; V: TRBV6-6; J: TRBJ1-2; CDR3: CASSPQGFSYGYTF; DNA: TGTGCCAGCAGTCCGCAGGGGTTCAGCTATGGCTACACCTTC
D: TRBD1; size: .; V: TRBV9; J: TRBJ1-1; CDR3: CASSASRGRYTEAFF; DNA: TGTGCCAGCAGCGCCTCCAGGGGGCGATACACTGAAGCTTTCTTT
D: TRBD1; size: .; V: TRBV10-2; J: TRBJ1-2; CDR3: CASSEQGAVDGYTF; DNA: TGCGCCAGCAGTGAGCAGGGGGCGGTGGATGGCTACACCTTC
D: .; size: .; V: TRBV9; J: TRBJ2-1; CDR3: CASSVGIVTGSEQFF; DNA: TGTGCCAGCAGCGTAGGAATCGTGACAGGTAGTGAGCAGTTCTTC
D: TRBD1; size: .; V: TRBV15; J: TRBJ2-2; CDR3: CATSRDPGTGDGELFF; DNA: TGTGCCACCAGCAGAGACCCCGGGACAGGGGATGGGGAGCTGTTTTTT
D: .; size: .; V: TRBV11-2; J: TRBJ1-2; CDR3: CASSSPQIQMVDTF; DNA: TGTGCCAGCAGCTCTCCGCAGATACAAATGGTTGACACCTTC
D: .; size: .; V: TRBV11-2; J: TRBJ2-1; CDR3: CASSLVGGGANFNEQFF; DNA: TGTGCCAGCAGCTTAGTAGGAGGGGGGGCTAATTTCAATGAGCAGTTCTTC
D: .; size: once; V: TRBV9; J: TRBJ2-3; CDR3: CASSPRPATDTQYF; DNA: TGTGCCAGCAGCCCTCGACCGGCCACAGATACGCAGTATTTT
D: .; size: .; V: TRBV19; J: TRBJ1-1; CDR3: CASSIWGTRSDTEAFF; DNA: TGTGCCAGTAGTATTTGGGGGACCCGGTCGGACACTGAAGCTTTCTTT
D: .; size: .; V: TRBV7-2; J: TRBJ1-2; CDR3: CASSLSTSGSGTNYGYTF; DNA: TGTGCCAGCAGCTTAAGTACCAGCGGGTCGGGCACTAACTATGGCTACACCTTC
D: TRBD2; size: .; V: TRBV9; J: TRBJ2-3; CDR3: CASSVAVGRVAGGLGLTDTQYF; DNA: TGTGCCAGCAGCGTAGCTGTGGGTAGGGTAGCGGGGGGGCTTGGGCTCACAGATACGCAGTATTTT
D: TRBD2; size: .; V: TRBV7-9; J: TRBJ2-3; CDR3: CASSLVLGREADTQYF; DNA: TGTGCCAGCAGCTTAGTTCTGGGACGGGAGGCAGATACGCAGTATTTT
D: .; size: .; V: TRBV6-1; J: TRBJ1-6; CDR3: CAGRRGVDSPLHF; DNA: TGTGCCGGCCGCCGTGGAGTAGATTCACCCCTCCACTTT
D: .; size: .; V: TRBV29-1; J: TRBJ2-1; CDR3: CSVEAGALFHEQFF; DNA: TGCAGCGTTGAGGCGGGGGCCCTTTTTCATGAGCAGTTCTTC
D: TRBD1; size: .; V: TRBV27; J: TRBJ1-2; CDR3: CASSPGTGGASYGYTF; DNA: TGTGCCAGCAGTCCCGGGACAGGGGGCGCCTCTTATGGCTACACCTTC
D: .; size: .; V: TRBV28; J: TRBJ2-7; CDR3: CASSYWTSTYEQYF; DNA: TGTGCCAGCAGTTATTGGACATCCACCTACGAGCAGTACTTC
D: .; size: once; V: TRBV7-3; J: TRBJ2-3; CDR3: CASSLDLWADTQYF; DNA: TGTGCCAGCAGCTTAGACCTTTGGGCAGATACGCAGTATTTT
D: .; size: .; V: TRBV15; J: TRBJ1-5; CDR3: CATSRDNSVLNQPQHF; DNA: TGTGCCACCAGCAGAGATAATTCCGTTCTTAATCAGCCCCAGCATTTT
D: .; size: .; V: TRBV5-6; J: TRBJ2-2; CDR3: CASSLAVNTGELFF; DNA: TGTGCCAGCAGCTTGGCCGTGAACACCGGGGAGCTGTTTTTT
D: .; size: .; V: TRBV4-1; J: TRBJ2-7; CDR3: CASSQEIGGNYEQYF; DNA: TGCGCCAGCAGCCAAGAGATTGGGGGAAACTACGAGCAGTACTTC
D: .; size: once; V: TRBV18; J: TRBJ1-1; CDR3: CASSPIRAPLITEAFF; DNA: TGTGCCAGCTCACCTATCAGGGCACCCCTAATCACTGAAGCTTTCTTT
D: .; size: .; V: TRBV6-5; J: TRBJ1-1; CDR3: CAIQDGVNTEAFF; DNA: TGTGCCATCCAGGACGGAGTGAACACTGAAGCTTTCTTT
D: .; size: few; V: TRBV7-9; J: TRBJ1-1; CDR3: CASSSGRSNTEAFF; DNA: TGTGCCAGCAGCTCGGGACGTTCGAACACTGAAGCTTTCTTT
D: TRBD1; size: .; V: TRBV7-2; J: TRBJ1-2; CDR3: CASSWGTGDYGYTF; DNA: TGTGCCAGCAGCTGGGGGACAGGGGACTATGGCTACACCTTC
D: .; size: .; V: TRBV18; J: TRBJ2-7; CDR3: CASSPGSSYEQYF; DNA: TGTGCCAGCTCACCGGGGAGCTCCTACGAGCAGTACTTC